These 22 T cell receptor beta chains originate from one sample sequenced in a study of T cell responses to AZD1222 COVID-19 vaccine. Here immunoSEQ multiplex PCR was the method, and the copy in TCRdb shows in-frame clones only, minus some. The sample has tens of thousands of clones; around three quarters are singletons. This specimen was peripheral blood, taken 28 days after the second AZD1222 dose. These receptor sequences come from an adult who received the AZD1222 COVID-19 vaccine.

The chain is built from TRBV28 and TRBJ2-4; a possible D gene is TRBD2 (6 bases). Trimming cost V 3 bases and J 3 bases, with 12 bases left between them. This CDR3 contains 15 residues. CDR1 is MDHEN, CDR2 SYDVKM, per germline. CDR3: CASSLMGLDKNIQYF. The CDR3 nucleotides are TGTGCCAGCAGTTTGATGGGACTTGACAAAAACATTCAGTACTTC.

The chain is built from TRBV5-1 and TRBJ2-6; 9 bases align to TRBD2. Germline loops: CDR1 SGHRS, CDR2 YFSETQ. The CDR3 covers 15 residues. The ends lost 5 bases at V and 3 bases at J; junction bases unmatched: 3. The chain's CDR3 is CASRAGGDGANVLTF. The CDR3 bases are TGCGCCAGCAGAGCGGGAGGTGATGGGGCCAACGTCCTGACTTTC.

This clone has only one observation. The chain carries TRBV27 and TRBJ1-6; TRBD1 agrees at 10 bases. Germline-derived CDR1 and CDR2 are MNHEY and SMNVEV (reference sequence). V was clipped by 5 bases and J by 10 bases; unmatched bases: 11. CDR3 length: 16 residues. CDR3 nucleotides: TGTGCCAGCAGTGATCGGGACAGGGGACGAACATCACCCCTCCACTTT. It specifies CASSDRDRGRTSPLHF.

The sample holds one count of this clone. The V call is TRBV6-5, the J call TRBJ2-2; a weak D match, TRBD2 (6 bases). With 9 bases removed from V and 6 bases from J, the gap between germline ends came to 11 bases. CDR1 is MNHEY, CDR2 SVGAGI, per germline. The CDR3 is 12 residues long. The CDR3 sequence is CASRGGPGELFF. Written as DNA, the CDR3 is TGTGCCAGTCGTGGAGGGCCCGGGGAGCTGTTTTTT.

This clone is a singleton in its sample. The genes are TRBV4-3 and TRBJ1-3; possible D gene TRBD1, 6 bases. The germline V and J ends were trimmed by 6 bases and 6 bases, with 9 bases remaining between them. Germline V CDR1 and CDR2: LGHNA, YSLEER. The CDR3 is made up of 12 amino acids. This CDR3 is CASRGAANTIYF. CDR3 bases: TGCGCCAGCAGGGGGGCTGCAAACACCATATATTTT.

The chain's CDR3 is CASSRQNNSPLHF. CDR3 DNA sequence: TGTGCCAGCAGCAGACAAAATAATTCACCCCTCCACTTT. This chain connects TRBV12-3 or TRBV12-4 to TRBJ1-6; D gene uncertain. The CDR3 loop spans 13 amino acids. V was shortened by 6 bases and J by 5 bases, with 8 bases between the two germline ends.

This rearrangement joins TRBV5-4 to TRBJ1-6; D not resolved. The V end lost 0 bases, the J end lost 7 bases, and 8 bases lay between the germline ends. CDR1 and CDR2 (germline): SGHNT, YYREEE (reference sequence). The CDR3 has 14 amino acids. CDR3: CASSLDSGNSPLHF. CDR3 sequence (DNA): TGTGCCAGCAGCTTGGATTCGGGGAATTCACCCCTCCACTTT.

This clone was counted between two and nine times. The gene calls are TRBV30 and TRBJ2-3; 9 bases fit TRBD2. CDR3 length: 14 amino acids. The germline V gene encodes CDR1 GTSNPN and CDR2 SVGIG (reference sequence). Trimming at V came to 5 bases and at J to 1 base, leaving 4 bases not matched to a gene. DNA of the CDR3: TGTGCCTGGGGTCAGCGGGGGGGCACAGATACGCAGTATTTT. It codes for CAWGQRGGTDTQYF.

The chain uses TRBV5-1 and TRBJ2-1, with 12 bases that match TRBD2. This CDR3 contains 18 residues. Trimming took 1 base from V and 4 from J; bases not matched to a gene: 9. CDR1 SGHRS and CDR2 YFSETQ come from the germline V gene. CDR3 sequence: CASSLLSSGRAIYNEQFF. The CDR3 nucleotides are TGCGCCAGCAGCTTGTTGTCTAGCGGGAGGGCCATTTACAATGAGCAGTTCTTC.

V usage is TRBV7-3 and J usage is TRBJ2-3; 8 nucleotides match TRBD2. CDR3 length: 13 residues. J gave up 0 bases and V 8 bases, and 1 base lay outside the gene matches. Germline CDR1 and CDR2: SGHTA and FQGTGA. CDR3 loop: CASGGGSTDTQYF. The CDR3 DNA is TGTGCCAGCGGCGGGGGGAGCACAGATACGCAGTATTTT.

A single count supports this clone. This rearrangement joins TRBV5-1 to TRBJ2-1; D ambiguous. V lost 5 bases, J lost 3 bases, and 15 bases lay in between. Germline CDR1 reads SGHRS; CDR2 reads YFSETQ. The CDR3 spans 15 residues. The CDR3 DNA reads TGCGCCAGCAGTCGCGAGGCAGGCCTCTACAATGAGCAGTTCTTC. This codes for CASSREAGLYNEQFF.

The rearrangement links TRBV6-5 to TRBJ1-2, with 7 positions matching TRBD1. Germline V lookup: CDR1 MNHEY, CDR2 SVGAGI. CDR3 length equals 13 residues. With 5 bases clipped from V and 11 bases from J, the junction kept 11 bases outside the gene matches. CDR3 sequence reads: CASSPGTDRGYTF. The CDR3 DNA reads TGTGCCAGCAGTCCCGGGACAGACCGGGGGTACACCTTC.

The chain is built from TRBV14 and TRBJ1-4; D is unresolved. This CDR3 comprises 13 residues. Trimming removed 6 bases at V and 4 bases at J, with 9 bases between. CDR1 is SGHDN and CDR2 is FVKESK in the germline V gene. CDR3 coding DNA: TGTGCCAGCAGGCACGGACTTAATGAAAAACTGTTTTTT. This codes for CASRHGLNEKLFF.

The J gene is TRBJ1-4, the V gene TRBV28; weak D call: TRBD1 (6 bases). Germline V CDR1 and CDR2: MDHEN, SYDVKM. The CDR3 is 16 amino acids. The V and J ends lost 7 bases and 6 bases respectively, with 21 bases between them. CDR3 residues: CASNPEGEGADEKLFF. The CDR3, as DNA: TGTGCCAGCAATCCCGAGGGGGAAGGGGCGGATGAAAAACTGTTTTTT.

The chain's CDR3 is CSVSGGHRNEKLFF. The CDR3 nucleotides are TGCAGCGTCAGTGGAGGACACAGGAATGAAAAACTGTTTTTT. The chain recombines TRBV29-1 with TRBJ1-4; D possibly corresponds to TRBD1 (5 bases). CDR1 and CDR2 from the germline V gene are SQVTM and ANQGSEA. V dropped 6 bases and J dropped 5 bases, with 16 bases sitting between them. This CDR3 contains 14 residues.

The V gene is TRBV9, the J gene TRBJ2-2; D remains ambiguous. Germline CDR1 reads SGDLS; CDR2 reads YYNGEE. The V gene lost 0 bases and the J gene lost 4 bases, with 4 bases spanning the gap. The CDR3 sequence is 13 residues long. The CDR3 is CASSVGSTGELFF. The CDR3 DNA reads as TGTGCCAGCAGCGTAGGGAGCACCGGGGAGCTGTTTTTT.

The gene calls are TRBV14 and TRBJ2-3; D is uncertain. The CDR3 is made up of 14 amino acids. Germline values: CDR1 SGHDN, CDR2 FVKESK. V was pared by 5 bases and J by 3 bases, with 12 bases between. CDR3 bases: TGTGCCAGCAGCTTAGGCAGGCCAACAGATACGCAGTATTTT. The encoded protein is CASSLGRPTDTQYF.

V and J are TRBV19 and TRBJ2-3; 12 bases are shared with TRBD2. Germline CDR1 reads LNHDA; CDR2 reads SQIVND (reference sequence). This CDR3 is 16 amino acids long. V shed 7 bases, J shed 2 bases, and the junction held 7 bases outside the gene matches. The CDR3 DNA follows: TGTGCCAGTAATCGTCGGACTAGCGGGGACACAGATACGCAGTATTTT. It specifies CASNRRTSGDTDTQYF.

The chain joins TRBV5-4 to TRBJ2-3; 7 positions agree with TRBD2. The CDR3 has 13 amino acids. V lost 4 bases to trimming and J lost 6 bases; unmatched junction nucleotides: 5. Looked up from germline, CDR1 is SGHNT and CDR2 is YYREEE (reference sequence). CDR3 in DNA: TGTGCCAGCAGCATCCGCGGGGGTGATACGCAGTATTTT. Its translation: CASSIRGGDTQYF.

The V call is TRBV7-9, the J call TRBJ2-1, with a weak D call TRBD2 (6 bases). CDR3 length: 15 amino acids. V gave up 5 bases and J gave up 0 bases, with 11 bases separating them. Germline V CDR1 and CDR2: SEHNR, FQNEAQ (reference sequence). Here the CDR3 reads CASSRDSSSYNEQFF. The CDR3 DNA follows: TGTGCCAGCAGCAGGGACTCAAGCTCCTACAATGAGCAGTTCTTC.

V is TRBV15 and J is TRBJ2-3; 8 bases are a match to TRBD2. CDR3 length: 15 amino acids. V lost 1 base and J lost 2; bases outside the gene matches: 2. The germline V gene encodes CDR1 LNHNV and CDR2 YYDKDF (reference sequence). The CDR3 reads CATSRVGRATDTQYF. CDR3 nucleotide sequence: TGTGCCACCAGCAGAGTCGGGAGGGCCACAGATACGCAGTATTTT.

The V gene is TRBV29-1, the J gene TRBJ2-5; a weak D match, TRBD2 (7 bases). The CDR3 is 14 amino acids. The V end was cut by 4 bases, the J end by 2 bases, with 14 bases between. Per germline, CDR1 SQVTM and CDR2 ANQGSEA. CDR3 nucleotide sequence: TGCAGCGTTGGGGGAGGGGGGAAACAAGAGACCCAGTACTTC. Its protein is CSVGGGGKQETQYF. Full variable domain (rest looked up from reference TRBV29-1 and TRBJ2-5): SAVISQKPSRDICQRGTSLTIQCQVDSQVTMMFWYRQQPGQSLTLIATANQGSEATYESGFVIDKFPISRPNLTFSTLTVSNMSPEDSSIYLCSVGGGGKQETQYFGPGTRLLVL.